This entry is about one TCR beta chain. The data were produced by immunoSEQ multiplex PCR, yet TCRdb's version contains in-frame clones alone and is incomplete. The data contain about 28,000 clones, 89% of them singletons. The data belong to a study of T cell changes during pregnancy in multiple sclerosis. The CDR3 is 13 residues long. Trimming stripped 5 bases from V and 6 bases from J, with 13 bases between. Germline V gene lookup returns CDR1 SGHTA and CDR2 FQGNSA. This TCR derives from a female donor with multiple sclerosis, enrolled in a pregnancy study. The chain joins TRBV7-2 to TRBJ1-2; possible D gene TRBD1, 6 bases. The specimen comprised CD4+ T cells from peripheral blood mononuclear cells, sampled in the second trimester of pregnancy. CDR3 DNA: TGTGCCAGCAGCAACAGGGAGACGGATGGCTACACCTTC. Translating it yields CASSNRETDGYTF.